This T cell receptor beta chain was sequenced during a study of T cells in Graves' hyperthyroidism and ophthalmopathy (dated 2019 in TCRdb). In terms of the full investigation: Peripheral blood was sampled at the time of initial diagnosis, prior to any treatment. The 100 or so discovery patients were randomly split 7:3 into training and test sets. Prospective prediction of ophthalmopathy was tested in an independent validation cohort of fewer than 20 hyperthyroidism patients and 17 patients who later progressed to ophthalmopathy. Thyroid tissue and blood T-cell repertoires from six Graves' hyperthyroidism patients were also compared in the study. Following sampling, methimazole starting at 30 mg daily was given to hyperthyroidism patients, and high-dose intravenous methylprednisolone was given to ophthalmopathy patients. To identify distinguishing TCR V-J signatures, a discovery cohort of some 100 patients was used, comprising some 43 with Graves' ophthalmopathy and roughly 60 with stable Graves' hyperthyroidism. The paper reports TCR Vbeta CDR3 sequencing of approximately 140 peripheral blood samples: 40 to 45 ophthalmopathy, over 70 hyperthyroidism and approximately 17 progressor patients. Findings and caveats that apply to the study as a whole: In validation, progression to ophthalmopathy was predicted by the model with around 71% sensitivity and 72% to 85% specificity, a median of around 6.5 months before onset. Sample size was not statistically predetermined, and blinding of investigators to group allocation was not performed. A model built on a 13 V-J signature distinguished ophthalmopathy from stable hyperthyroidism, reaching roughly 88% sensitivity and about 81% specificity in cross-validation and 80%/75% in testing. Most expanded thyroid clonotypes (frequency above 0.001) were also found in blood, which suggests that blood repertoires may mirror thyroid immune responses.

As for this clonotype: Its antigen is not yet known. Within one base of it there is no much larger clone, and no base qualities were kept.

Hyperthyroidism patients were aged 18 to 65 years and newly diagnosed, with disease duration of less than 2 months. The study excluded patients with uncontrolled infections, other autoimmune diseases, pregnancy or lactation. Diagnoses were based on clinical symptoms, serum thyroxine and TRAb, thyroid ultrasound and orbital computed tomography. Blood from progressor patients was drawn when they were first diagnosed with hyperthyroidism, before any ophthalmopathy symptoms appeared. PBMCs were isolated from around 10 ml of fresh peripheral blood by Ficoll-Paque density gradient centrifugation. Progressor patients were defined as those initially diagnosed with Graves' hyperthyroidism in whom ophthalmopathy developed during follow-up. Trizol reagent was used to extract total RNA, and RNA quality was then checked on an Agilent 2100 Bioanalyzer. The TCR beta CDR3 regions were amplified from the RNA transcripts. A first-round RT-PCR of the TCR CDR3 used the HTBI primer set with the Qiagen OneStep RT-PCR kit. A second multiplex PCR round built the libraries, followed by size selection and purification. Paired-end sequencing of the libraries was performed with 100 bp reads on an Illumina HiSeq2000. As for the original processing: SOAPnuke was used to process the raw data, throwing out any read that contained adapters or uncalled bases, had a mean Phred below 15, or lacked an exact constant-primer or identifier match. High-quality paired reads were merged using COPE v1.2.5, and each unique nucleotide sequence was defined as a clonotype. MiTCR v1.1 was used to align clonotypes to the IMGT TRBV, TRBD and TRBJ reference segments. Analysis was restricted to V-J combinations with a frequency above 0.0001, which covered 99.2% of repertoires. A TCS score was defined as the ratio between F50 (clonal expansion) and ExV (chaos), using BLOSUM62-based TCRdist between CDR3 peptides within each V-J. Welch's t-statistics and random forest reduced some 510 V-J features to about 12, which were used in a naive Bayes classifier (R e1071). The public reads were run again by TCRdb, first through fastp at Q25 and then through MiXCR, and only productive beta chains were kept. Entries are consolidated by CDR3 protein sequence, retaining the most common genes and DNA. What appears here as the V and J calls and clone size reflects TCRdb's work, not the paper's. This sample comprises about 350,000 distinct CDR3 sequences, about a sixth of them detected only once. The top ten hold around 35% of the sample.

Sequences were obtained from blood. This clonotype originated in a woman aged 25 to 45 with Graves' hyperthyroidism that later progressed to Graves' ophthalmopathy.

CDR3 region: CASGTGGRNYGYTF. The DNA sequence is given as TGTGCCAGCGGAACAGGGGGTAGGAACTATGGCTACACCTTC. The sequence links TRBV6-2 or TRBV6-3 to TRBJ1-2, and 8 junction bases match TRBD1. Including cysteine and phenylalanine, the CDR3 has 14 amino acids. Only the CDR3 DNA is retained, 42 bases long and in frame from the first base. Reading the germline V gene gives CDR1 MNHEY and CDR2 SVGEGT. At the junction V is shortened by 8 bases and J by 2 bases; bases outside the gene matches: 7.